This entry lists 26 T cell receptor beta chains sequenced from one sample in a study of T cells in Graves' hyperthyroidism and ophthalmopathy. TCR beta CDR3 regions were amplified from RNA transcripts. Carried out on the TCR CDR3, a first-round RT-PCR used the HTBI primer set. TCRdb analysed the multiplex PCR reads with MiXCR anew, one entry per CDR3 protein. The sample includes about 270,000 distinct CDR3 sequences, 20% to 25% of them seen just once. The sequencing input was blood. These receptors all stem from a man in his thirties or forties with Graves' ophthalmopathy.

The rearrangement links TRBV6-1 to TRBJ1-1; D is undetermined. The V end lost 4 bases, the J end lost 3 bases, and 9 bases lay between the germline ends. CDR1 is MNHNS and CDR2 is SASEGT in the germline V gene. This CDR3 is built from 13 residues. CDR3 coding DNA: TGTGCCAGCAGTGCGCAGCCGGACACTGAAGCTTTCTTT. Translating gives CASSAQPDTEAFF.

In its sample, this clonotype was seen a few times. The J gene is TRBJ1-1, the V gene TRBV6-2 or TRBV6-3; a possible D gene is TRBD1 (6 bases). The CDR3 loop spans 15 amino acids. With 6 bases removed from V and 4 bases from J, the gap between germline ends came to 18 bases. The germline V gene has CDR1 MNHEY and CDR2 SVGEGT. Written as DNA, the CDR3 is TGTGCCAGCAGCCACAGATGGGGGGCAGTCACTGAAGCTTTCTTT. This codes for CASSHRWGAVTEAFF.

The chain is built from TRBV19 and TRBJ2-6; tentatively, D is TRBD2 (5 bases). The CDR3 consists of 17 residues. V dropped 4 bases and J dropped 4 bases, with 17 bases sitting between them. The germline CDR1 and CDR2 sequences are LNHDA and SQIVND (reference sequence). CDR3 sequence (DNA): TGTGCCAGTAGTACCGGGATCACCACTACAGGGGCCAACGTCCTGACTTTC. It translates to CASSTGITTTGANVLTF.

At least ten counts were recorded for this clonotype. The rearrangement uses TRBV3-1 and TRBJ1-6; 9 bases fit TRBD1. The germline V gene has CDR1 LGHDT and CDR2 YNNKEL (reference sequence). CDR3 length: 15 residues. J was trimmed by 10 bases and V by 4 bases; bases with no gene match: 8. The CDR3 protein is CASSPTGTGLSPLHF. For the CDR3, the DNA is TGTGCCAGCAGCCCGACCGGGACAGGGTTGTCACCCCTCCACTTT. The whole variable domain, remainder taken from reference TRBV3-1 and TRBJ1-6, is DTAVSQTPKYLVTQMGNDKSIKCEQNLGHDTMYWYKQDSKKFLKIMFSYNNKELIINETVPNRFSPKSPDKAHLNLHINSLELGDSAVYFCASSPTGTGLSPLHFGNGTRLTVT.

V usage is TRBV28 and J usage is TRBJ2-1; 9 nucleotides agree with TRBD2. After removal of 2 bases from V and 8 bases from J, the junction contained 13 bases not matched to a gene. Germline-derived CDR1 and CDR2 are MDHEN and SYDVKM. The CDR3 runs 17 residues. The CDR3 DNA is TGTGCCAGCAGTTTAGAACAGGAGGCGGGAGGGGGAGATGAGCAGTTCTTC. Encoded protein: CASSLEQEAGGGDEQFF.

J is TRBJ1-2 and V is TRBV20-1; no clear D. The CDR3 covers 11 residues. Germline V gene sequence: CDR1 DFQATT, CDR2 SNEGSKA (reference sequence). V was pared by 6 bases and J by 6 bases, with 11 bases between. The CDR3 sequence: CSALDGHGYTF. The CDR3 coding sequence is TGCAGTGCACTTGACGGTCATGGCTACACCTTC.

This clonotype was counted only a few times. V usage is TRBV7-3 and J usage is TRBJ2-1; D perhaps matches TRBD2 (6 bases). CDR1 SGHTA and CDR2 FQGTGA come from the germline V gene. This CDR3 is built from 12 residues. The V end was cut by 4 bases, the J end by 9 bases, with 10 bases between. CDR3 residues: CASSSRAGEQFF. In DNA, the CDR3 is TGTGCCAGCAGCTCAAGAGCGGGTGAGCAGTTCTTC.

In its sample, this clonotype was seen a few times. The J gene is TRBJ2-5, the V gene TRBV4-1; D uncertain. The CDR3 is 14 amino acids. Germline V gene lookup returns CDR1 MGHRA and CDR2 YSYEKL. V shed 1 base and J shed 3 bases, with 9 bases lying between them. The CDR3, as DNA: TGCGCCAGCAGCCAAGTCGGCAGTAAAGAGACCCAGTACTTC. Protein sequence: CASSQVGSKETQYF.

As to this clonotype: A much larger clone lies one base from this, so it may be a read error. V and J are TRBV6-1 and TRBJ2-1; 16 nucleotides match TRBD2. Trimming cost V 6 bases and J 10 bases; bases outside gene matches: 12. Germline assignment: CDR1 MNHNS and CDR2 SASEGT. CDR3 length equals 17 residues. This CDR3 is CASSIGTSGRAIREQFF. The CDR3 DNA is TGTGCCAGCAGCATCGGGACTAGCGGGAGGGCCATCCGGGAGCAGTTCTTC.

This clonotype was seen a handful of times. This rearrangement joins TRBV5-1 to TRBJ2-2; 7 nucleotides match TRBD2. The CDR3 extends over 18 amino acids. The germline V gene encodes CDR1 SGHRS and CDR2 YFSETQ. V was pared by 6 bases and J by 3 bases, with 17 bases of the junction left unmatched. DNA of the CDR3: TGCGCCAGCACCAGCCGGCCCGACAGCCGGGAGGACACCGGGGAGCTGTTTTTT. It translates to CASTSRPDSREDTGELFF.

The J gene is TRBJ1-2, the V gene TRBV28; no clear D. CDR3 size: 14 residues. V lost 6 bases and J lost 4, with 15 bases in between. The germline CDR1 and CDR2 sequences are MDHEN and SYDVKM. The CDR3 here is CASRSPGEVYGYTF. The CDR3 nucleotides are TGTGCCAGCAGGTCACCGGGAGAAGTCTATGGCTACACCTTC.

The rearrangement uses TRBV12-3 or TRBV12-4 and TRBJ2-7, with D possibly matching TRBD1 (6 bases). The CDR3 spans 15 residues. V lost 1 base, J lost 4 bases, and 14 bases lay in between. Here the CDR3 DNA reads TGTGCCAGCAGTTTAGTGGCAGGGGAAGGGTACGAGCAGTACTTC. Translation: CASSLVAGEGYEQYF.

This clonotype was counted ten times or more. This chain links TRBV12-3 or TRBV12-4 with TRBJ2-3; no clear D gene. Trimming removed 3 bases at V and 0 bases at J, with 10 bases between. The CDR3 consists of 15 residues. The CDR3 is CASSFEGFSTDTQYF. The DNA for the CDR3 is TGTGCCAGCAGTTTCGAAGGATTTAGCACAGATACGCAGTATTTT.

This clonotype appeared a few times. The chain has TRBV7-9 and TRBJ2-1; 14 bases agree with TRBD2. J was trimmed by 5 bases and V by 5 bases; bases with no gene match: 8. Looked up from germline, CDR1 is SEHNR and CDR2 is FQNEAQ (reference sequence). The CDR3 runs 17 residues. CDR3 bases: TGTGCCAGCAGCCCCCTCGGGACTAGCGGGAGACACAATGAGCAGTTCTTC. It specifies CASSPLGTSGRHNEQFF.

The chain has TRBV20-1 and TRBJ2-1, with 12 bases fitting TRBD1. Germline CDR1 is DFQATT and CDR2 is SNEGSKA (reference sequence). This CDR3 region has 17 residues. V was pared by 4 bases and J by 3 bases, with 10 bases of the junction left unmatched. Here the CDR3 DNA reads TGCAGTGCTATGGGACAGGGGGCACCGTCAGGCTACAATGAGCAGTTCTTC. This gives the protein CSAMGQGAPSGYNEQFF.

In its sample, this clonotype was seen many times. This chain connects TRBV18 to TRBJ2-2; D is unresolved. Between the trimmed V and J ends, which lost 6 bases and 5 bases, there was a span of 10 bases. The germline V gene has CDR1 KGHSH and CDR2 LQKENI. The CDR3 has 13 residues. CDR3 nucleotide sequence: TGTGCCAGCTCCCCAGAACGAACCGGGGAGCTGTTTTTT. This codes for CASSPERTGELFF. Full variable domain (missing parts from reference TRBV18 and TRBJ2-2): NAGVMQNPRHLVRRRGQEARLRCSPMKGHSHVYWYRQLPEEGLKFMVYLQKENIIDESGMPKERFSAEFPKEGPSILRIQQVVRGDSAAYFCASSPERTGELFFGEGSRLTVL.

The chain is built from TRBV20-1 and TRBJ2-1; 7 positions match TRBD1. The germline CDR1 and CDR2 sequences are DFQATT and SNEGSKA (reference sequence). The CDR3 covers 14 residues. Trimming cost V 3 bases and J 11 bases; bases outside gene matches: 13. CDR3 residues: CSASWDSPQGQQFF. DNA for the CDR3: TGCAGTGCTAGTTGGGACAGTCCCCAGGGTCAGCAGTTCTTC.

The sample holds many counts of this clonotype. This chain joins TRBV12-3 or TRBV12-4 and TRBJ1-2; possibly TRBD1 for D (6 bases). V was shortened by 8 bases and J by 4 bases, with 20 bases between the two germline ends. The CDR3 runs to 15 residues. The DNA of the CDR3 is TGTGCCAGCGGATCCCTCAGGGGAAGAGGCTATGGCTACACCTTC. This sequence encodes CASGSLRGRGYGYTF.

V and J are TRBV12-3 or TRBV12-4 and TRBJ2-7, with D possibly being TRBD2 (5 bases). The CDR3 runs to 13 residues. V lost 3 bases and J 5 bases, leaving 11 bases between the germline ends. The CDR3 DNA follows: TGTGCCAGCAGTTTGACTACGTCGCACGAGCAGTACTTC. This gives the protein CASSLTTSHEQYF.

This clonotype has more than one count but fewer than ten. The genes are TRBV20-1 and TRBJ2-3; the match to TRBD2 covers 11 bases. The trim removed 6 bases at V and 4 bases at J, leaving 3 bases unmatched. The CDR3 spans 13 residues. Germline CDR1 and CDR2: DFQATT and SNEGSKA (reference sequence). This CDR3 reads CSALTSGADTQYF. For the CDR3, the DNA is TGCAGTGCCCTGACTAGCGGGGCAGATACGCAGTATTTT.

Note on this clonotype: A much larger clone lies a single base off, so this may be a read error. The gene calls are TRBV27 and TRBJ1-1; D perhaps matches TRBD1 (6 bases). This CDR3 is built from 15 residues. V lost 3 bases and J lost 5, with 16 bases in between. Per germline, CDR1 MNHEY and CDR2 SMNVEV (reference sequence). CDR3 residues: CASSFLGGKKTEAFF. The CDR3 DNA reads as TGTGCCAGCAGTTTCTTAGGGGGAAAAAAAACTGAAGCTTTCTTT.

This clonotype showed up just once. The chain uses TRBV5-1 and TRBJ2-1; D gene uncertain. The germline V gene has CDR1 SGHRS and CDR2 YFSETQ. The CDR3 is 15 residues long. V lost 0 bases, J lost 6 bases, and 13 bases lay in between. The CDR3 sequence: CASSLDREGRNEQFF. The CDR3 region has the DNA TGCGCCAGCAGCTTGGATCGAGAAGGGCGCAATGAGCAGTTCTTC.

The V call is TRBV10-3, the J call TRBJ2-7, with 8 bases matching TRBD1. With V trimmed by 10 bases and J by 5 bases, 10 bases remained unmatched. CDR1 and CDR2 (germline): ENHRY, SYGVKD. This CDR3 has 13 residues. CDR3 sequence reads: CATHGQGSDEQYF. The CDR3 DNA follows: TGTGCCACGCACGGACAGGGTAGCGACGAGCAGTACTTC.

This clonotype was counted only a few times. The J gene is TRBJ2-4, the V gene TRBV2; 14 bases line up with TRBD2. J lost 8 bases, V lost 6 bases, and 9 bases had no gene match. Germline values: CDR1 SNHLY, CDR2 FYNNEI. The CDR3 has 16 amino acids. CDR3 DNA sequence: TGTGCCAGCAGGACCGGGACTAGCGGGAGTAGGGACATTCAGTACTTC. It encodes CASRTGTSGSRDIQYF.

This clonotype showed up just a few times. This rearrangement joins TRBV5-8 to TRBJ1-4; D is unresolved. CDR1 SGHTS and CDR2 YDEGEE come from the germline V gene. The CDR3 consists of 16 residues. V was pared by 0 bases and J by 4 bases, with 13 bases between. CDR3 amino acids: CASSLGFGEINEKLFF. For the CDR3, the DNA is TGTGCCAGCAGCTTGGGGTTCGGGGAGATTAATGAAAAACTGTTTTTT. The full variable domain, in which reference TRBV5-8 and TRBJ1-4 provide the parts outside the CDR3, is EAGVTQSPTHLIKTRGQQATLRCSPISGHTSVYWYQQALGLGLQFLLWYDEGEERNRGNFPPRFSGRQFPNYSSELNVNALELEDSALYLCASSLGFGEINEKLFFGSGTQLSVL.

The chain carries TRBV12-3 or TRBV12-4 and TRBJ2-7, with D tentatively TRBD2 (6 bases). The CDR3 runs 15 residues. V was shortened by 5 bases and J by 5 bases, with 19 bases between the two germline ends. Here the CDR3 DNA reads TGTGCCAGCAGTGCCTCCGGGACTTTGACAGACGAGCAGTACTTC. Amino acids: CASSASGTLTDEQYF.